This T cell receptor beta chain is drawn from a study of CD8+ T cells in alopecia areata. Reverse transcribed after extraction, RNA yielded cDNA as the sequencing template. The table came from immunoSEQ multiplex PCR; TCRdb's copy has only in-frame clones and leaves some out. Of over 150,000 clones listed, roughly 50% are singletons. Between the trimmed V and J ends, which lost 0 bases and 1 base, there was a span of 16 bases. This CDR3 is 17 amino acids long. CDR1 SGDLS and CDR2 YYNGEE come from the germline V gene. About this clone itself: Its antigen remains unidentified.

The study's findings and limits: Sequence data from scalp samples additionally include resident alphabeta T cells of normal skin.

This clonotype was obtained from a human donor in good health. What was sequenced was CD8+ T cells sorted from blood. The rearrangement links TRBV9 to TRBJ1-1; D might be TRBD1 (5 bases). CDR3 protein: CASSVEGRSAKNTEAFF. CDR3 coding DNA: TGTGCCAGCAGCGTAGAGGGGAGGTCGGCCAAGAACACTGAAGCTTTCTTT.